The 9 T cell receptor beta chains reported below all come from one sample, sequenced in a study of blood T cell repertoires in COVID-19. The protocol was immunoSEQ multiplex PCR, while the TCRdb copy is restricted to in-frame clones and leaves out a portion. Seen here are around 200,000 clones, 85% to 90% observed once, and the top ten hold 4% to 4.5%. Specimen: peripheral blood. All receptors come from a man in his forties or fifties with acute or convalescent COVID-19.

V and J are TRBV5-1 and TRBJ1-2, with D maybe TRBD1 (6 bases). Germline V gene data show CDR1 as SGHRS and CDR2 as YFSETQ. CDR3 length: 14 amino acids. V gave up 0 bases and J gave up 4 bases, with 10 bases separating them. The CDR3 DNA reads TGCGCCAGCAGCTTGGAGGGGACAAGCTATGGCTACACCTTC. Translation gives CASSLEGTSYGYTF. The complete variable domain, with remaining parts taken from reference TRBV5-1 and TRBJ1-2, reads KAGVTQTPRYLIKTRGQQVTLSCSPISGHRSVSWYQQTPGQGLQFLFEYFSETQRNKGNFPGRFSGRQFSNSRSEMNVSTLELGDSALYLCASSLEGTSYGYTFGSGTRLTVV.

This clone was detected a few times. V usage is TRBV6-6 and J usage is TRBJ1-5; maybe TRBD1 (5 bases). The CDR3 spans 14 residues. Trimming left V 0 bases short and J 5 bases short, with 8 bases between. From germline, CDR1 is MNHNY and CDR2 SVGAGI (reference sequence). The chain's CDR3 is CASSYSRGDQPQHF. The CDR3 DNA reads as TGTGCCAGCAGTTACTCCCGGGGGGATCAGCCCCAGCATTTT.

The chain's CDR3 is CASSLDKEGRRRSPLHF. The CDR3, as DNA: TGTGCCAGCAGCTTAGATAAGGAGGGCAGGCGCAGATCACCCCTCCACTTT. The chain uses TRBV11-2 and TRBJ1-6; D gene ambiguous. Germline lookup yields CDR1 SGHAT and CDR2 FQNNGV. V lost 0 bases, J lost 10 bases, and 19 bases lay in between. CDR3 length: 17 residues.

J is TRBJ2-7 and V is TRBV18; no reliable D call. In germline, CDR1 is KGHSH, CDR2 LQKENI. V was clipped by 2 bases and J by 0 bases, with 5 bases between them. The CDR3 is made up of 13 amino acids. The CDR3 nucleotides are TGTGCCAGCTCACCAACAGACTCCTACGAGCAGTACTTC. As protein: CASSPTDSYEQYF.

This chain connects TRBV6-1 to TRBJ1-2; D unresolved. The CDR3 covers 12 residues. The germline CDR1 and CDR2 sequences are MNHNS and SASEGT. The ends were cut back, 0 bases at V and 6 bases at J, with 5 bases in the middle. CDR3 residues: CASSEAQNGYTF. The CDR3 region has the DNA TGTGCCAGCAGTGAAGCCCAGAATGGCTACACCTTC.

This clone was detected only a few times. The rearrangement uses TRBV7-3 and TRBJ1-1; no clear D. The germline gives CDR1 SGHTA, CDR2 FQGTGA. The germline V and J ends were trimmed by 4 bases and 7 bases, with 7 bases remaining between them. The CDR3 totals 11 residues. The CDR3 DNA is TGTGCCAGCAGCTCGGGTGTTGAAGCTTTCTTT. Translation: CASSSGVEAFF. Complete variable domain (other parts from reference TRBV7-3 and TRBJ1-1): GAGVSQTPSNKVTEKGKYVELRCDPISGHTALYWYRQSLGQGPEFLIYFQGTGAADDSGLPNDRFFAVRPEGSVSTLKIQRTERGDSAVYLCASSSGVEAFFGQGTRLTVV.

This chain connects TRBV19 to TRBJ1-2, with D perhaps matching TRBD1 (5 bases). This CDR3 is 12 amino acids long. The V end was cut by 2 bases, the J end by 8 bases, with 9 bases between. CDR1 is LNHDA, CDR2 SQIVND, per germline (reference sequence). Here the CDR3 DNA reads TGTGCCAGTAGTATACAGGGTGGCGGCTACACCTTC. Amino acid sequence: CASSIQGGGYTF. Full variable domain (outside the CDR3, taken from reference TRBV19 and TRBJ1-2): DGGITQSPKYLFRKEGQNVTLSCEQNLNHDAMYWYRQDPGQGLRLIYYSQIVNDFQKGDIAEGYSVSREKKESFPLTVTSAQKNPTAFYLCASSIQGGGYTFGSGTRLTVV.

The table lists this clone with a count of one. The chain combines TRBV19 with TRBJ1-5; D gene uncertain. Germline lookup yields CDR1 LNHDA and CDR2 SQIVND (reference sequence). The CDR3 spans 13 residues. Trimming stripped 3 bases from V and 9 bases from J, with 12 bases between. For the CDR3, the DNA is TGTGCCAGTAGTATCACCACTCGGGGGCCCCAGCATTTT. Translation gives CASSITTRGPQHF.

This clone turned up a few times. The chain carries TRBV7-8 and TRBJ1-4; D uncertain. The CDR3 has 16 amino acids. Trimming cost V 5 bases and J 2 bases, with 15 bases left between them. CDR1 and CDR2 from the germline V gene are SGHVS and FQNEAQ. The CDR3 region is CASSPGGALTNEKLFF. The CDR3 DNA sequence: TGTGCCAGCAGCCCGGGAGGAGCGCTTACTAATGAAAAACTGTTTTTT.